These 5 T cell receptor beta chains were sequenced from one sample in a study of T cell repertoires in cytomegalovirus infection. TCRdb redid the calling of the reads with MiXCR, one entry per CDR3 protein. Of 350,000 to 450,000 distinct CDR3 sequences in the sample, 18% were seen once. The sample consisted of PBMCs. The receptors here all came from a human donor in good health (CMV status not recorded). Some clones in this sample may be carry-over from other donors' samples.

This clonotype occurred a few times. The V and J genes are TRBV19 and TRBJ2-2; 10 bases are a match to TRBD1. From germline, CDR1 is LNHDA and CDR2 SQIVND (reference sequence). The CDR3 contains 14 residues. Losses at the gene ends were 10 bases for V and 2 bases for J; bases not matched to a gene: 4. In DNA form, the CDR3 reads TGTGCCATCGGGGACAGGGGTAACACCGGGGAGCTGTTTTTT. Translated: CAIGDRGNTGELFF. Drawing the rest from reference TRBV19 and TRBJ2-2, the complete variable domain is DGGITQSPKYLFRKEGQNVTLSCEQNLNHDAMYWYRQDPGQGLRLIYYSQIVNDFQKGDIAEGYSVSREKKESFPLTVTSAQKNPTAFYLCAIGDRGNTGELFFGEGSRLTVL.

This clonotype was seen many times. The rearrangement joins TRBV7-8 to TRBJ2-7; possibly TRBD1 or TRBD2 for D (6 bases each). This CDR3 spans 16 amino acids. The germline V and J ends were trimmed by 2 bases and 4 bases, with 18 bases remaining between them. Germline V gives CDR1 SGHVS, CDR2 FQNEAQ. CDR3 residues: CASSLWGAREGYEQYF. The CDR3 DNA reads as TGTGCCAGCAGCTTATGGGGGGCCCGCGAGGGGTACGAGCAGTACTTC. The complete variable domain, with remaining parts taken from reference TRBV7-8 and TRBJ2-7, reads GAGVSQSPRYKVAKRGQDVALRCDPISGHVSLFWYQQALGQGPEFLTYFQNEAQLDKSGLPSDRFFAERPEGSVSTLKIQRTQQEDSAVYLCASSLWGAREGYEQYFGPGTRLTVT.

This chain joins TRBV2 and TRBJ2-2, with a possible D match to TRBD1 (5 bases). CDR1 is SNHLY, CDR2 FYNNEI, per germline. The germline V and J ends were trimmed by 9 bases and 0 bases, with 14 bases remaining between them. The CDR3 is made up of 15 amino acids. This CDR3 reads CASRGGSPNTGELFF. In DNA form, the CDR3 reads TGTGCCAGTAGGGGTGGCAGCCCGAACACCGGGGAGCTGTTTTTT.

This clonotype was recorded a few times. The chain is built from TRBV28 and TRBJ1-2, with TRBD1 as a possible D gene (6 bases). The CDR3 sequence is 15 residues long. Germline loops: CDR1 MDHEN, CDR2 SYDVKM. The V and J ends lost 3 bases and 8 bases respectively, with 19 bases between them. CDR3 nucleotides: TGTGCCAGCAGTTTCGGGGGGGGGCGCCGCCTCGGCTACACCTTC. The encoded protein is CASSFGGGRRLGYTF.

J is TRBJ2-5 and V is TRBV5-6; D not resolved. Trimming cost V 0 bases and J 10 bases, with 13 bases left between them. This CDR3 contains 13 residues. From germline, CDR1 is SGHDT and CDR2 YYEEEE. CDR3 protein: CASSLGITWIQYF. Written as DNA, the CDR3 is TGTGCCAGCAGCTTGGGTATTACGTGGATCCAGTACTTC. The full variable domain, in which reference TRBV5-6 and TRBJ2-5 provide the parts outside the CDR3, is DAGVTQSPTHLIKTRGQQVTLRCSPKSGHDTVSWYQQALGQGPQFIFQYYEEEERQRGNFPDRFSGHQFPNYSSELNVNALLLGDSALYLCASSLGITWIQYFGPGTRLLVL.